This TCR beta chain was identified during a study of T and B cells in COVID-19 patients. Across the whole study: Blood was sampled from COVID-19 patients who were either actively infected or recovered. Of about 20 active-infection patients, under 15 were critically ill with mechanical ventilation or extracorporeal membrane oxygenation. The study's findings and limits: Patients with COVID-19 reportedly showed strongly skewed T cell receptor beta variable and joining gene usage. The recovered cohort had under 3,000 exclusive TCR clusters, including 30 to 40 low generation probability clusters.

Multiplex PCR with BIOMED2 TRB-A/B primer pools amplified TRB rearrangements. TCRdb processed the multiplex PCR reads anew with MiXCR; each CDR3 protein has one entry. The repertoire holds around 8,000 distinct CDR3 sequences, about 38% seen once, with under 3.5% in the top ten. Germline CDR1 is SGHRS and CDR2 is YFSETQ. With 1 base clipped from V and 3 bases from J, the junction kept 2 bases outside the gene matches. The CDR3 is 15 residues long. Regarding this clonotype: No antigen is known for it.

Each TRB amplification used roughly 220-550 ng of genomic DNA from blood. The sample was blood. The chain carries TRBV5-1 and TRBJ2-3, with 10 bases that match TRBD1. The clonotype originates from a human donor who had recovered from COVID-19. CDR3: CASSLMGQGTDTQYF. CDR3 in DNA: TGCGCCAGCAGCTTGATGGGACAGGGGACAGATACGCAGTATTTT.